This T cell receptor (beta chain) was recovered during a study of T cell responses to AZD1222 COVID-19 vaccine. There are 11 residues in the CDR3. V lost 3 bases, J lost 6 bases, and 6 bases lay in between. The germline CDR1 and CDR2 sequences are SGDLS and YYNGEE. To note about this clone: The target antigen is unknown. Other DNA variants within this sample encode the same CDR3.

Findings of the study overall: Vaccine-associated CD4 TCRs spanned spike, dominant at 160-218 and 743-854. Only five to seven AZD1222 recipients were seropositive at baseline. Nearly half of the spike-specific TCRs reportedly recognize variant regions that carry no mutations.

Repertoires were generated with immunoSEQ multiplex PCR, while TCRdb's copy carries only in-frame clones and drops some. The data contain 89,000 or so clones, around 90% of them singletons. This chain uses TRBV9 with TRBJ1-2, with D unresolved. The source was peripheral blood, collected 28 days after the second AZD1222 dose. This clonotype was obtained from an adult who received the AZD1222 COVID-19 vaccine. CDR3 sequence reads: CASSAPDGYTF. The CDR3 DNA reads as TGTGCCAGCAGCGCCCCTGATGGCTACACCTTC.